The T cell receptor (beta chain) described here comes from a study of cytotoxic CD8 clonotypes in ibrutinib-treated CLL. There are 15 residues in the CDR3. V lost 8 bases, J lost 3 bases, and 8 bases stayed unmatched. The germline gives CDR1 MNHNS, CDR2 SASEGT. Sequencing used immunoSEQ multiplex PCR; TCRdb keeps in-frame clones, though not all of them. The table records 20,000 to 25,000 clones, 55% to 85% of them present only once. The gene calls are TRBV6-1 and TRBJ1-5; 9 bases match TRBD1. The sequence derives from a human donor with chronic lymphocytic leukemia. The sequencing here drew on PBMCs, taken after 12 months of ibrutinib treatment. The CDR3 region has the DNA TGTGCCAGCGGGGGACAGGGTTTCAACAATCAGCCCCAGCATTTT. Translation gives CASGGQGFNNQPQHF.